The 29 T cell receptor beta chains below were found in one sample sequenced in a study of blood T cell repertoires in COVID-19. The assay was immunoSEQ multiplex PCR, and TCRdb's table has in-frame clones only and misses some. The sample includes approximately 350,000 clones, roughly 90% seen only once; the top ten take 3%. Sequencing was carried out using peripheral blood. The source is a woman aged 25 to 39 with COVID-19, enrolled during active disease.

This clone was found a few times. This rearrangement joins TRBV11-2 to TRBJ2-7; D unclear. CDR1 and CDR2 (germline): SGHAT, FQNNGV. Trimming left V 3 bases short and J 3 bases short, with 3 bases between. The CDR3 totals 11 residues. As DNA, the CDR3 is TGTGCCAGCAGCTTCCACTACGAGCAGTACTTC. Amino acid sequence: CASSFHYEQYF.

The rearrangement links TRBV11-2 to TRBJ2-1, with 10 bases fitting TRBD1. The V segment lost 5 bases and the J segment 4 bases; nucleotides outside the gene matches: 5. In germline, CDR1 is SGHAT, CDR2 FQNNGV. The CDR3 covers 15 residues. The CDR3 loop reads CASSPPGQGYNEQFF. The CDR3 DNA sequence: TGTGCCAGCAGCCCTCCGGGACAGGGGTACAATGAGCAGTTCTTC.

The DNA for the CDR3 is TGCAGCGGGACCACAGGGGATGGCTATGGCTACACCTTC. This gives the protein CSGTTGDGYGYTF. The chain combines TRBV29-1 with TRBJ1-2, with 7 bases identical to TRBD1. This CDR3 region has 13 residues. V was pared by 7 bases and J by 4 bases, with 9 bases of the junction left unmatched. Germline V gives CDR1 SQVTM, CDR2 ANQGSEA. The full variable domain, completed using reference TRBV29-1 and TRBJ1-2, is SAVISQKPSRDICQRGTSLTIQCQVDSQVTMMFWYRQQPGQSLTLIATANQGSEATYESGFVIDKFPISRPNLTFSTLTVSNMSPEDSSIYLCSGTTGDGYGYTFGSGTRLTVV.

The chain couples TRBV2 to TRBJ2-2, with D tentatively TRBD2 (5 bases). The CDR3 covers 14 residues. The germline V gene has CDR1 SNHLY and CDR2 FYNNEI. Trimming pared 8 bases from V and 6 bases from J, leaving 16 bases between. For the CDR3, the DNA is TGTGCCAGCGACACCCGGGATAAGGCCGGGGAGCTGTTTTTT. This encodes CASDTRDKAGELFF.

The chain is built from TRBV11-2 and TRBJ1-6; D might be TRBD1 (6 bases). The germline V gene has CDR1 SGHAT and CDR2 FQNNGV. The V gene lost 1 base and the J gene lost 3 bases, with 16 bases spanning the gap. The length of the CDR3 is 18 residues. This chain's CDR3 is CASSLAGDRRFYNSPLHF. Written as DNA, the CDR3 is TGTGCCAGCAGCTTAGCTGGAGACAGGAGATTCTATAATTCACCCCTCCACTTT. The variable domain in full, with the rest retrieved from reference TRBV11-2 and TRBJ1-6, is EAGVAQSPRYKIIEKRQSVAFWCNPISGHATLYWYQQILGQGPKLLIQFQNNGVVDDSQLPKDRFSAERLKGVDSTLKIQPAKLEDSAVYLCASSLAGDRRFYNSPLHFGNGTRLTVT.

The chain is built from TRBV6-5 and TRBJ1-5; tentative D call: TRBD1 (6 bases). The V and J ends lost 5 bases and 7 bases respectively, with 12 bases between them. Germline assignment: CDR1 MNHEY and CDR2 SVGAGI. The CDR3 extends over 13 amino acids. The CDR3 region is CASSRRGGQPQHF. The CDR3 DNA is TGTGCCAGCAGTAGGAGGGGGGGGCAGCCCCAGCATTTT.

This chain joins TRBV4-3 and TRBJ1-3; D call uncertain. Trimming shortened V by 0 bases and J by 1 base, and 10 bases separated the two germline ends. CDR1 is LGHNA and CDR2 is YSLEER in the germline V gene. This CDR3 contains 16 residues. CDR3 residues: CASSQDRGLSGNTIYF. As DNA, the CDR3 is TGCGCCAGCAGCCAAGACAGAGGGTTATCTGGAAACACCATATATTTT.

The chain combines TRBV30 with TRBJ2-1; maybe TRBD2 (6 bases). Trimming cost V 2 bases and J 4 bases, with 9 bases left between them. This CDR3 is built from 13 residues. CDR1 GTSNPN and CDR2 SVGIG come from the germline V gene (reference sequence). The CDR3 coding sequence is TGTGCCTGGAGTCTCGGGACTTACAATGAGCAGTTCTTC. Translating gives CAWSLGTYNEQFF.

The chain combines TRBV19 with TRBJ2-1, with 13 bases matching TRBD2. The CDR3 runs 16 residues. V shed 4 bases and J 10 bases; nucleotides not matched to a gene: 10. The V gene's germline CDR1 is LNHDA and CDR2 SQIVND (reference sequence). CDR3 sequence reads: CASSTALAGGFGEQFF. The CDR3 bases are TGTGCCAGTAGTACCGCACTAGCGGGGGGGTTCGGGGAGCAGTTCTTC. The full variable domain, rest sourced from reference TRBV19 and TRBJ2-1, is DGGITQSPKYLFRKEGQNVTLSCEQNLNHDAMYWYRQDPGQGLRLIYYSQIVNDFQKGDIAEGYSVSREKKESFPLTVTSAQKNPTAFYLCASSTALAGGFGEQFFGPGTRLTVL.

With respect to this clone: The germline gene is not matched at one end of the junction; a read error may be the cause. The chain joins TRBV7-7 to TRBJ2-3; 8 bases fit TRBD2. CDR3 size: 20 residues. Germline V gives CDR1 SSHAT, CDR2 FNYEAQ (reference sequence). This CDR3 reads CASSLEYSGARGGGTDTQYF. As DNA, the CDR3 is TGTGCTAGCAGCTTAGAATATAGCGGGGCTCGCGGTGGGGGCACAGATACGCAGTATTTT.

The CDR3 DNA follows: TGTGCCAGCAGCCTAACTAGCGGCCGAGGGTACAATGAGCAGTTCTTC. This sequence encodes CASSLTSGRGYNEQFF. This chain connects TRBV7-4 to TRBJ2-1; TRBD2 matches at 8 bases. The CDR3 sequence is 16 residues long. The germline V gene has CDR1 SGHVT and CDR2 SQSDAQ. The V segment lost 5 bases and the J segment 4 bases; nucleotides outside the gene matches: 10.

This chain joins TRBV28 and TRBJ1-2; D is perhaps TRBD1 (6 bases). The CDR3 is 15 residues long. The ends were cut back, 6 bases at V and 4 bases at J, with 18 bases in the middle. CDR1 is MDHEN and CDR2 is SYDVKM in the germline V gene. The DNA for the CDR3 is TGTGCCAGCAGATTGTGGGGGAGAGGGGGCTATGGCTACACCTTC. Protein sequence: CASRLWGRGGYGYTF.

In regard to this clone: Other DNA sequences of this sample code for an identical CDR3. The chain couples TRBV6-5 to TRBJ1-1; D remains unclear. The CDR3 loop spans 11 amino acids. Per germline, CDR1 MNHEY and CDR2 SVGAGI. The V end lost 3 bases, the J end lost 8 bases, and 7 bases lay between the germline ends. The CDR3 loop reads CASSYSGEAFF. As DNA, the CDR3 is TGTGCCAGCAGTTATTCGGGGGAAGCTTTCTTT.

In the case of this clone: The sample contains more than one DNA sequence encoding this CDR3. This chain links TRBV16 with TRBJ2-7; 7 bases agree with TRBD1. Trimming at V came to 0 bases and at J to 3 bases, leaving 2 bases not matched to a gene. This CDR3 comprises 14 residues. In germline, CDR1 is KGHSY, CDR2 FQNENV. CDR3 loop: CASSQSGQVYEQYF. The CDR3 DNA follows: TGTGCCAGCAGCCAATCTGGACAGGTCTACGAGCAGTACTTC.

The chain links TRBV10-3 to TRBJ2-2; weak D call: TRBD2 (5 bases). This CDR3 region has 13 residues. CDR1 and CDR2 from the germline V gene are ENHRY and SYGVKD. The ends were cut back, 11 bases at V and 7 bases at J, with 17 bases in the middle. CDR3 sequence: CAAGPTASGELFF. In DNA form, the CDR3 reads TGTGCCGCGGGCCCCACTGCCAGCGGGGAGCTGTTTTTT.

The chain carries TRBV7-2 and TRBJ1-5; D is unclear. The CDR3 runs 14 residues. CDR1 SGHTA and CDR2 FQGNSA come from the germline V gene. Trimming cost V 2 bases and J 5 bases, with 10 bases left between them. The CDR3 region is CASSLRLAYQPQHF. The CDR3 DNA reads TGTGCCAGCAGCTTAAGACTGGCTTATCAGCCCCAGCATTTT.

This chain uses TRBV6-5 with TRBJ2-1; 12 bases fit TRBD2. The V segment lost 7 bases and the J segment 3 bases; nucleotides outside the gene matches: 4. The CDR3 is 15 amino acids. CDR1 MNHEY and CDR2 SVGAGI come from the germline V gene. The CDR3 region is CASKLAGGFYNEQFF. DNA of the CDR3: TGTGCCAGCAAACTAGCGGGGGGATTCTACAATGAGCAGTTCTTC.

This clone was found a few times. V usage is TRBV5-6 and J usage is TRBJ2-2; 7 nucleotides line up with TRBD1. V trimming: 0 bases; J trimming: 0 bases; junction bases outside the gene matches: 2. The CDR3 spans 16 residues. Germline V gene data show CDR1 as SGHDT and CDR2 as YYEEEE. The CDR3 is CASSLGQGPNTGELFF. In nucleotides, the CDR3 is TGTGCCAGCAGCTTGGGACAGGGACCGAACACCGGGGAGCTGTTTTTT.

The rearrangement links TRBV5-1 to TRBJ1-2; no firm D call. The CDR3 totals 15 residues. Looked up from germline, CDR1 is SGHRS and CDR2 is YFSETQ. V was trimmed by 4 bases and J by 1 base, leaving 14 bases between them. Here the CDR3 DNA reads TGCGCCAGCAGCCTCACCCGGGAACTTAACTATGGCTACACCTTC. It codes for CASSLTRELNYGYTF.

This chain connects TRBV14 to TRBJ1-2; D is perhaps TRBD1 (5 bases). Germline CDR1 and CDR2: SGHDN and FVKESK. The ends were cut back, 1 base at V and 10 bases at J, with 10 bases in the middle. The CDR3 contains 12 residues. The CDR3 loop reads CASSQVQGYYTF. Written as DNA, the CDR3 is TGTGCCAGCAGCCAAGTTCAGGGTTACTACACCTTC.

This chain connects TRBV19 to TRBJ1-2; 8 positions match TRBD1. The CDR3 totals 15 residues. Germline V gene lookup returns CDR1 LNHDA and CDR2 SQIVND (reference sequence). V lost 4 bases, J lost 6 bases, and 10 bases stayed unmatched. The CDR3 region has the DNA TGTGCCAGTAGTACTCAATGGGACAGGACGGATGGCTACACCTTC. Its protein is CASSTQWDRTDGYTF.

The V gene is TRBV19, the J gene TRBJ1-2; 7 bases map to TRBD1. Germline values: CDR1 LNHDA, CDR2 SQIVND (reference sequence). Germline trimming cut 5 bases from V and 7 bases from J; bases unmatched to any gene: 13. This CDR3 contains 15 residues. CDR3 region: CASSAQGYEGAGYTF. CDR3 DNA sequence: TGTGCCAGTAGTGCGCAGGGGTATGAGGGGGCTGGCTACACCTTC.

The gene calls are TRBV11-3 and TRBJ2-5; the D gene is possibly TRBD2 (6 bases). The CDR3 has 13 residues. V was pared by 4 bases and J by 14 bases, with 20 bases between. The V gene's germline CDR1 is SGHNT and CDR2 YENEEA. CDR3 protein: CASSSAGTETFYF. The CDR3 DNA reads as TGTGCCAGCAGCTCCGCGGGGACCGAAACCTTCTACTTC.

This chain connects TRBV7-2 to TRBJ1-2; TRBD1 is a possible D gene (6 bases). The length of the CDR3 is 14 residues. Germline V CDR1 and CDR2: SGHTA, FQGNSA. Between the trimmed V and J ends, which lost 4 bases and 4 bases, there was a span of 13 bases. CDR3 coding DNA: TGTGCCAGCAGCTCCCAGACAGGAACCTATGGCTACACCTTC. It yields the protein CASSSQTGTYGYTF.

This rearrangement joins TRBV29-1 to TRBJ1-4; unclear D gene. Germline CDR1 and CDR2: SQVTM and ANQGSEA. There are 11 residues in the CDR3. The CDR3 sequence is CSGRGNEKLFF. In nucleotides, the CDR3 is TGCAGTGGCCGGGGTAATGAAAAACTGTTTTTT.

The chain joins TRBV10-3 to TRBJ1-4, with 9 bases aligning to TRBD1. With V trimmed by 3 bases and J by 8 bases, 4 bases remained unmatched. The germline gives CDR1 ENHRY, CDR2 SYGVKD. CDR3 length: 14 amino acids. CDR3 loop: CAISETGGREKLFF. DNA for the CDR3: TGTGCCATCAGTGAAACAGGGGGCAGGGAAAAACTGTTTTTT.

The genes are TRBV28 and TRBJ1-1; D possibly corresponds to TRBD1 (5 bases). The germline V and J ends were trimmed by 4 bases and 1 base, with 22 bases remaining between them. The germline V gene has CDR1 MDHEN and CDR2 SYDVKM. The length of the CDR3 is 18 residues. CDR3 nucleotides: TGTGCCAGCAGTTGGATAGGGTTCACTAATAGGGGGAACACTGAAGCTTTCTTT. Its protein product is CASSWIGFTNRGNTEAFF.

The chain combines TRBV11-2 with TRBJ2-7, with TRBD1 identical over 9 bases. Germline V CDR1 and CDR2: SGHAT, FQNNGV. V lost 2 bases to trimming and J lost 6 bases; unmatched junction nucleotides: 5. The CDR3 consists of 14 residues. The CDR3 protein is CASSLLGQGFEQYF. CDR3 sequence (DNA): TGTGCCAGCAGCTTATTAGGACAGGGGTTCGAGCAGTACTTC.

V gene TRBV12-2 combines with J gene TRBJ2-5; the D segment call TRBD1 is taken from the table without a DNA check. TRBV12-2 is noted as a pseudogene. This CDR3 contains 14 residues. CDR3 nucleotides: TGTGCAAGTCGCGCGGACAGGGCTGAAGAGACCCAGTACTTC. Translating gives CASRADRAEETQYF.